Presented here are 3 T cell receptor beta chains from one specimen sequenced in a study of T cell changes during pregnancy in multiple sclerosis. Sequenced by immunoSEQ multiplex PCR; TCRdb stores in-frame clones only, minus some. The sample lists approximately 70,000 clones, 92% occurring once. Specimen: peripheral blood, collected in the second trimester of pregnancy. The receptors originated from a female donor in good health, enrolled as a control in a pregnancy study.

The rearrangement links TRBV6-5 to TRBJ2-3, with D tentatively TRBD1 (6 bases). Germline V lookup: CDR1 MNHEY, CDR2 SVGAGI. This CDR3 comprises 14 residues. V was cut by 8 bases and J by 0 bases, with 12 bases left in between. The CDR3 region has the DNA TGTGCCAGCGCAAGGCAGGGGAGCACAGATACGCAGTATTTT. Translating it yields CASARQGSTDTQYF.

The J gene is TRBJ2-3, the V gene TRBV7-3; 10 bases agree with TRBD2. After removal of 5 bases from V and 3 bases from J, the junction contained 5 bases not matched to a gene. CDR1 SGHTA and CDR2 FQGTGA come from the germline V gene. The CDR3 totals 15 residues. The CDR3 is CASSTGGLATDTQYF. The CDR3 nucleotides read TGTGCCAGCAGCACCGGGGGACTAGCGACAGATACGCAGTATTTT. Combining the CDR3 with reference TRBV7-3 and TRBJ2-3 gives the whole variable domain GAGVSQTPSNKVTEKGKYVELRCDPISGHTALYWYRQSLGQGPEFLIYFQGTGAADDSGLPNDRFFAVRPEGSVSTLKIQRTERGDSAVYLCASSTGGLATDTQYFGPGTRLTVL.

This chain uses TRBV27 with TRBJ2-1, with 10 bases aligning to TRBD2. From germline, CDR1 is MNHEY and CDR2 SMNVEV (reference sequence). Trimming removed 4 bases from V and 9 bases from J; junction bases left unmatched: 9. The CDR3 consists of 15 residues. The CDR3 nucleotides read TGTGCCAGCAGTTCAGGAGCGGGGGGGCGGACTGAGCAGTTCTTC. Protein product: CASSSGAGGRTEQFF.